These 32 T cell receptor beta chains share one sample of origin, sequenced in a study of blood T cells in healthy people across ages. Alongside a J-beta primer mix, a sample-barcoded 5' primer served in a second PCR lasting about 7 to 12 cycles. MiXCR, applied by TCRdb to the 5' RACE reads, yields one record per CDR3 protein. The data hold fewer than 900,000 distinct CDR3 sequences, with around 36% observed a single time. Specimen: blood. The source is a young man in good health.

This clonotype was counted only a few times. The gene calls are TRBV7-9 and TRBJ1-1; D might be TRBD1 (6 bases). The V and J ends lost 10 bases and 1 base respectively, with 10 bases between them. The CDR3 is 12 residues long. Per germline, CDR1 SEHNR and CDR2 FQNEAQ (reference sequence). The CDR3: CATTGKNTEAFF. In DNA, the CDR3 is TGTGCCACTACAGGGAAGAACACTGAAGCTTTCTTT. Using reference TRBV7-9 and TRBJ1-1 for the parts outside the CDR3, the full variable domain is DTGVSQNPRHKITKRGQNVTFRCDPISEHNRLYWYRQTLGQGPEFLTYFQNEAQLEKSRLLSDRFSAERPKGSFSTLEIQRTEQGDSAMYLCATTGKNTEAFFGQGTRLTVV.

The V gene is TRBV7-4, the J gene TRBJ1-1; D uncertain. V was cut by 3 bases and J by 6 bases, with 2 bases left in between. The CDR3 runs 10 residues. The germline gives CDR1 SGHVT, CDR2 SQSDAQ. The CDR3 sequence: CASSFPEAFF. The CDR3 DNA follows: TGTGCCAGCAGCTTCCCTGAAGCTTTCTTT.

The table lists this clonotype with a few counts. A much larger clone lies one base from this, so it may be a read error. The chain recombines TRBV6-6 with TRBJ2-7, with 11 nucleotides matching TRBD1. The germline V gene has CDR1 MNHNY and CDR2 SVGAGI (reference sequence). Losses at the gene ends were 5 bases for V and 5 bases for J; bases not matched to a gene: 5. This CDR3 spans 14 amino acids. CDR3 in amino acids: CASSVDRGPDEQYF. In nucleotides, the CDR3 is TGTGCCAGCAGTGTGGACAGGGGGCCCGACGAGCAGTACTTC.

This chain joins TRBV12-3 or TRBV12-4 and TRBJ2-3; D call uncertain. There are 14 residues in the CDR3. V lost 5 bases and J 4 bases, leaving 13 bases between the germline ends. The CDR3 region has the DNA TGTGCCAGCAGTCAAGGGATTCGAGCAGATACGCAGTATTTT. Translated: CASSQGIRADTQYF.

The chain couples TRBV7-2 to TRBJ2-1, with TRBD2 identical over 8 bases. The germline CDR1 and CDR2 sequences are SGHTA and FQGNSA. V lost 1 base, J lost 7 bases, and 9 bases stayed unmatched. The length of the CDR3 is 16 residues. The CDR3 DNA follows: TGTGCCAGCAGCTTAGGGCGGGGGGTTCAGGGTAATGAGCAGTTCTTC. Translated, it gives CASSLGRGVQGNEQFF.

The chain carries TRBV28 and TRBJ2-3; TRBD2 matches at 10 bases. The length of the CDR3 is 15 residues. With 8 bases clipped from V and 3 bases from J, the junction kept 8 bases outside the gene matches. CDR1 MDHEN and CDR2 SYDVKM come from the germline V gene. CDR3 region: CASGEREGRTDTQYF. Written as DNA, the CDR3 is TGTGCCAGCGGTGAGCGGGAGGGCCGGACAGATACGCAGTATTTT. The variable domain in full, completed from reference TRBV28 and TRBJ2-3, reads DVKVTQSSRYLVKRTGEKVFLECVQDMDHENMFWYRQDPGLGLRLIYFSYDVKMKEKGDIPEGYSVSREKKERFSLILESASTNQTSMYLCASGEREGRTDTQYFGPGTRLTVL.

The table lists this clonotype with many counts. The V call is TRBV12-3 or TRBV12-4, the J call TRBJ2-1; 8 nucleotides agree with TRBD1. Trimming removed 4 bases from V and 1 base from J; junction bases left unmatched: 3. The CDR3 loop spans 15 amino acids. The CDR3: CASSSNRGSYNEQFF. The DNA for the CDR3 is TGTGCCAGCAGTTCCAACAGGGGGTCCTACAATGAGCAGTTCTTC.

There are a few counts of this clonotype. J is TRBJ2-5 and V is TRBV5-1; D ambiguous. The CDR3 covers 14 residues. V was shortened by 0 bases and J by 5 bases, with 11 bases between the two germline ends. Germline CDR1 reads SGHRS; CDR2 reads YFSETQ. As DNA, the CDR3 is TGCGCCAGCAGCTTGGGACAAGCTGGGGAGACCCAGTACTTC. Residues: CASSLGQAGETQYF.

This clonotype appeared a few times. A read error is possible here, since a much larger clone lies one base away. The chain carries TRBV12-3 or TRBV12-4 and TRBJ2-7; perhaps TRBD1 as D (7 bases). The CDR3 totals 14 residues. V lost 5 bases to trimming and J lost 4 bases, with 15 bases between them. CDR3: CASSVRDSQYEQYF. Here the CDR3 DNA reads TGTGCCAGCAGTGTGCGGGACAGCCAGTACGAGCAGTACTTC.

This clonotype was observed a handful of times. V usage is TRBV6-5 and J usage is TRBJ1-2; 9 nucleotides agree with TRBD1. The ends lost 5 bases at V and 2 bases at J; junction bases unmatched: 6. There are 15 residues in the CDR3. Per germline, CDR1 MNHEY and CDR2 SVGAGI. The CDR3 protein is CASSTRDRENYGYTF. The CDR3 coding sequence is TGTGCCAGCAGTACTCGGGACAGGGAGAACTATGGCTACACCTTC.

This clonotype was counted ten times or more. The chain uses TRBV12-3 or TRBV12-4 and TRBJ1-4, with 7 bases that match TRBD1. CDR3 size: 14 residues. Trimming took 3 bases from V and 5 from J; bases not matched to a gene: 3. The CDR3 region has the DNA TGTGCCAGCAGTTTGGGCAGGGGGAATGAAAAACTGTTTTTT. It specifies CASSLGRGNEKLFF.

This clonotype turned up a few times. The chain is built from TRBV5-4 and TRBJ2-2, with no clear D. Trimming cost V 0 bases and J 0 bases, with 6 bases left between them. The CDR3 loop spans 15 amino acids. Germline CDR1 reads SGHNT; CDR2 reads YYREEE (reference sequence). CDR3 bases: TGTGCCAGCAGCTTGGCCAGGTCGAACACCGGGGAGCTGTTTTTT. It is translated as CASSLARSNTGELFF.

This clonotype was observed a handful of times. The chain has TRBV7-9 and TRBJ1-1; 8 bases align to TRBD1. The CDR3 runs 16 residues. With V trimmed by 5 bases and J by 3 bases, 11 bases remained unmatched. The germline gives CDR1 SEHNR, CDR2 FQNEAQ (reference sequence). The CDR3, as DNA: TGTGCCAGCAGCCCATCTAACAGGGGGAAAGACACTGAAGCTTTCTTT. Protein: CASSPSNRGKDTEAFF.

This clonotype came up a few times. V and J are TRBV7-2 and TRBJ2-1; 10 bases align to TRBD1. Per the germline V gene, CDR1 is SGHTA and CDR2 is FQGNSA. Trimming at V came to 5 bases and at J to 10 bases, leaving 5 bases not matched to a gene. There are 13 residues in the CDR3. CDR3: CASSPGTGVEQFF. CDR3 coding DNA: TGTGCCAGCAGCCCCGGGACAGGGGTCGAGCAGTTCTTC.

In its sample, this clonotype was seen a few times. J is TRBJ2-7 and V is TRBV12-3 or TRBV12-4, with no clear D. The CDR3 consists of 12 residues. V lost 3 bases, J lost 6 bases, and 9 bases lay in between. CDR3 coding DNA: TGTGCCAGCAGTTTCACAGCGAGCGAGCAGTACTTC. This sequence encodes CASSFTASEQYF.

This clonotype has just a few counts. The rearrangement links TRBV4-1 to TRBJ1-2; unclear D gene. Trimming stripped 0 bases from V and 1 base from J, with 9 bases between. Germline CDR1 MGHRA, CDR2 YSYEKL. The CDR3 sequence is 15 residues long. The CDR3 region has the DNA TGCGCCAGCAGCCAAGATCCTGCAGTTAACTATGGCTACACCTTC. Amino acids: CASSQDPAVNYGYTF.

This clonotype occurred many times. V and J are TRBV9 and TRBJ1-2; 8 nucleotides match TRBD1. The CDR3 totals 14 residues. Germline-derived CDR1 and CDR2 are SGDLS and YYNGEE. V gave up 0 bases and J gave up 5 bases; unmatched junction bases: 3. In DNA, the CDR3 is TGTGCCAGCAGCGTAGATACAGGGGGGTATGGCTACACCTTC. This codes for CASSVDTGGYGYTF.

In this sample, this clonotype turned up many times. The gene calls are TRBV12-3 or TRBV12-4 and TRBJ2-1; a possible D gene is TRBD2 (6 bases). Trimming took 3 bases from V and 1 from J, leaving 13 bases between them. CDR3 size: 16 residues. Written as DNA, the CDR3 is TGTGCCAGCAGTTTCAATCGGGAGAAGTCCTACAATGAGCAGTTCTTC. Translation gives CASSFNREKSYNEQFF.

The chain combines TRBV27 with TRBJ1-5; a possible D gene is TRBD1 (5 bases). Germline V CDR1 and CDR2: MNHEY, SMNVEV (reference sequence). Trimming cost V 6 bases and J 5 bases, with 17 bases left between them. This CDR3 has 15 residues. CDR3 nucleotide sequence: TGTGCCAGCAGCTCACCCACAGGTTTCGATCAGCCCCAGCATTTT. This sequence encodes CASSSPTGFDQPQHF.

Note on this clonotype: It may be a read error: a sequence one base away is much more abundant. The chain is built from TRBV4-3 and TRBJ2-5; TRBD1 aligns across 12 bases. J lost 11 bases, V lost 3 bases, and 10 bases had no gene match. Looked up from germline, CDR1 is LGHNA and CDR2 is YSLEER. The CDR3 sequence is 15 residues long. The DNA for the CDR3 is TGCGCCAGCAGCCACTGGGACAGGGGGCGTAATGAGCAGTACTTC. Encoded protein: CASSHWDRGRNEQYF.

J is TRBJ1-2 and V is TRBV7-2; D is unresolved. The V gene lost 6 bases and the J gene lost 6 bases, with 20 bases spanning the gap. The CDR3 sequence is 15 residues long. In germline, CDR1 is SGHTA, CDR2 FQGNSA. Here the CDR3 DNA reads TGTGCCAGCAGTACAACATCAGCCCTCCGGGATGGCTACACCTTC. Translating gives CASSTTSALRDGYTF.

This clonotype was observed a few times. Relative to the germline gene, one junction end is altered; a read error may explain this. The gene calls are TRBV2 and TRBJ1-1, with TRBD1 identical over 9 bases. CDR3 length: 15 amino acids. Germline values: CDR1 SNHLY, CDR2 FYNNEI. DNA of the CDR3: TGTGCCAGCAGAGAAGAGGGACAGGGGAACACTGAAGCTTTCTTT. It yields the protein CASREEGQGNTEAFF. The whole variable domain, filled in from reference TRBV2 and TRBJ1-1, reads EPEVTQTPSHQVTQMGQEVILRCVPISNHLYFYWYRQILGQKVEFLVSFYNNEISEKSEIFDDQFSVERPDGSNFTLKIRSTKLEDSAMYFCASREEGQGNTEAFFGQGTRLTVV.

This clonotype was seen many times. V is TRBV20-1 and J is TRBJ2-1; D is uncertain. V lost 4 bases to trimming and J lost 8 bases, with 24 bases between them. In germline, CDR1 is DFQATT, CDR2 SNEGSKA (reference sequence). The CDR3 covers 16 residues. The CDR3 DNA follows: TGCAGTGCTAATTCGCCCTCCGGGCCCGGTCAGGATGAGCAGTTCTTC. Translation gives CSANSPSGPGQDEQFF.

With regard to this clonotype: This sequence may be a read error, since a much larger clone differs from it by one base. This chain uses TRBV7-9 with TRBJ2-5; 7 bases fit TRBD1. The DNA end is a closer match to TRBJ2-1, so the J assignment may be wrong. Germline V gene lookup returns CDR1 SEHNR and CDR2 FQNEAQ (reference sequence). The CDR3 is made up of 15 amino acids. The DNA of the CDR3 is TGTGCCAGCAGCCCCGGGGACAGACTACAAGAGACCCAGTTCTTC. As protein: CASSPGDRLQETQFF.

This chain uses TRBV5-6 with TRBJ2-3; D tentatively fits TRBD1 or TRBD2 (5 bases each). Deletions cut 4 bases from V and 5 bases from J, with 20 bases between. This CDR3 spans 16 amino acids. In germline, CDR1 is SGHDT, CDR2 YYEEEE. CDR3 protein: CASSPGTTGVVDTQYF. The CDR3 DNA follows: TGTGCCAGCAGCCCAGGGACCACCGGGGTAGTAGATACGCAGTATTTT.

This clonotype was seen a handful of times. The CDR3 reads CSARQDSYEQYF. For the CDR3, the DNA is TGCAGTGCTCGCCAGGACAGCTACGAGCAGTACTTC. The chain has TRBV20-1 and TRBJ2-7, with TRBD1 as a possible D gene (6 bases). Germline V gives CDR1 DFQATT, CDR2 SNEGSKA (reference sequence). V lost 5 bases, J lost 3 bases, and 11 bases lay in between. This CDR3 has 12 amino acids.

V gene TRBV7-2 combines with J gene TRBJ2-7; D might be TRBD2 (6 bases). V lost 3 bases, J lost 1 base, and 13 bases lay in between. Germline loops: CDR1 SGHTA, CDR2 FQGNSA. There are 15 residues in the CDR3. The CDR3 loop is CASSFRRAGSYEQYF. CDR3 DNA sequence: TGTGCCAGCAGCTTCCGGAGGGCCGGTTCCTACGAGCAGTACTTC.

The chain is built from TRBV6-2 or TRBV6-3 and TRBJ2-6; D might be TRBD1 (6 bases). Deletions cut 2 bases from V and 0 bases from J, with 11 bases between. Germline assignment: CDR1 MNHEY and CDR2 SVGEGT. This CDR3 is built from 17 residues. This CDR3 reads CASSYPGQFSGANVLTF. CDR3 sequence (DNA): TGTGCCAGCAGTTACCCAGGACAGTTCTCTGGGGCCAACGTCCTGACTTTC.

Here the CDR3 reads CASSQAIRDRAKNIQYF. The CDR3 DNA sequence: TGTGCCAGCAGCCAAGCAATCCGGGACAGGGCCAAAAACATTCAGTACTTC. The V gene is TRBV4-2, the J gene TRBJ2-4; 8 nucleotides align to TRBD1. V was pared by 1 base and J by 1 base, with 6 bases of the junction left unmatched. The germline gives CDR1 LGHNA, CDR2 YNFKEQ. The CDR3 sequence is 17 residues long.

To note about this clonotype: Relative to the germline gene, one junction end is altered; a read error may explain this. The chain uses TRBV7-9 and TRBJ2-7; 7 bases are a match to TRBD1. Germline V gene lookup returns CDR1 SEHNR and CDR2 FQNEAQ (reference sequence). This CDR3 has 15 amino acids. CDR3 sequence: CAGSPTGTANYEQYF. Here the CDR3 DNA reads TGTGCCGGCAGCCCTACCGGGACAGCCAACTACGAGCAGTACTTC. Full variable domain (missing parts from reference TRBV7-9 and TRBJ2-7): DTGVSQNPRHKITKRGQNVTFRCDPISEHNRLYWYRQTLGQGPEFLTYFQNEAQLEKSRLLSDRFSAERPKGSFSTLEIQRTEQGDSAMYLCAGSPTGTANYEQYFGPGTRLTVT.

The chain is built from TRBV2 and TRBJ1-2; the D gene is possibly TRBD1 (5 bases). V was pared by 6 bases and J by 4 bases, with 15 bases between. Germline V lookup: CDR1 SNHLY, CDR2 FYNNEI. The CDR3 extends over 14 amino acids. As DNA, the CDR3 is TGTGCCAGCAGGGACCGGGACGGACCCTATGGCTACACCTTC. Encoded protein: CASRDRDGPYGYTF.

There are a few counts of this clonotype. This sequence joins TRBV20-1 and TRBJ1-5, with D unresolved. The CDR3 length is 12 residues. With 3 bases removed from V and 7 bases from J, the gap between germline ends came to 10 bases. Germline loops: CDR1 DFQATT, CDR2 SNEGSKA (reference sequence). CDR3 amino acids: CSASSTDQPQHF. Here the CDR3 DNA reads TGCAGTGCTAGCTCAACAGACCAGCCCCAGCATTTT.